Shown below are 31 T cell receptor beta chains from a single sample sequenced in a study of human T cells and chemical hapten exposure. From the RACE reads, TCRdb called clonotypes with MiXCR, one entry per CDR3 protein. The sample includes hundreds of thousands of distinct CDR3 sequences, roughly 6.3% of them seen just once. The time point denotes: patch test 2, 6 weeks after DPC sensitization. Treatment of the sample: therapeutic diphenylcyclopropenone sensitization with weekly scalp DPC. Sequencing used whole blood, obtained in connection with sensitization to the hapten diphenylcyclopropenone (DPC). Receptors originate from a woman younger than 35 with alopecia areata. Some clones in this sample may be carry-over from other donors' samples.

This clonotype was detected a few times. This chain connects TRBV11-1 to TRBJ2-5, with 11 bases aligning to TRBD2. The trim removed 4 bases at V and 0 bases at J, leaving 4 bases unmatched. Germline-derived CDR1 and CDR2 are SGHAT and FQDESV (reference sequence). The CDR3 consists of 16 residues. In nucleotides, the CDR3 is TGTGCCAGCAGCTCGCGGACTAGCGGGTACCAAGAGACCCAGTACTTC. Encoded protein: CASSSRTSGYQETQYF.

The gene calls are TRBV7-2 and TRBJ2-7; maybe TRBD1 (5 bases). Germline V gene sequence: CDR1 SGHTA, CDR2 FQGNSA. The ends were cut back, 5 bases at V and 0 bases at J, with 14 bases in the middle. The CDR3 loop spans 15 amino acids. The CDR3 DNA is TGTGCCAGCAGCCCAAGGGGTGGCAGCTCCTACGAGCAGTACTTC. Translating it yields CASSPRGGSSYEQYF.

CDR3 DNA: TGTGCCAGCAGCGTAGCCCCTGATAGCGATTCACCCCTCCACTTT. It specifies CASSVAPDSDSPLHF. The chain is built from TRBV9 and TRBJ1-6; D unclear. CDR1 is SGDLS, CDR2 YYNGEE, per germline. Deletions cut 0 bases from V and 8 bases from J, with 12 bases between. This CDR3 is built from 15 residues.

The V and J genes are TRBV7-2 and TRBJ2-1; weak D call: TRBD1 (6 bases). CDR1 is SGHTA, CDR2 FQGNSA, per germline. V shed 6 bases and J shed 5 bases, with 23 bases lying between them. This CDR3 comprises 17 residues. The CDR3 loop is CASSLRRGGPRNNEQFF. CDR3 coding DNA: TGTGCCAGCAGTCTAAGAAGAGGGGGACCCCGGAACAATGAGCAGTTCTTC.

This clonotype was found a few times. The chain links TRBV6-5 to TRBJ1-1, with 9 bases fitting TRBD1. The CDR3 has 16 amino acids. Looked up from germline, CDR1 is MNHEY and CDR2 is SVGAGI. The V and J ends lost 7 bases and 0 bases, in that order; junction bases with no gene match: 9. This CDR3 is CASTPLRTGVNTEAFF. The CDR3 coding sequence is TGTGCCAGCACCCCTTTGAGGACAGGGGTGAACACTGAAGCTTTCTTT.

The rearrangement links TRBV6-2 or TRBV6-3 to TRBJ1-5; D possibly corresponds to TRBD1 (5 bases). The CDR3 runs 14 residues. Germline CDR1 MNHEY, CDR2 SVGEGT. V lost 6 bases to trimming and J lost 5 bases, with 14 bases between them. This CDR3 is CASRQGGTHQPQHF. The CDR3 DNA reads as TGTGCCAGCAGGCAGGGAGGCACCCATCAGCCCCAGCATTTT.

The CDR3 DNA reads as TGCGCCAGCTCAAACCCCCTTCGACAGGGGGCCTCCTACGAGCAGTACTTC. Protein: CASSNPLRQGASYEQYF. The rearrangement uses TRBV10-1 and TRBJ2-7; 10 nucleotides align to TRBD1. From germline, CDR1 is WNHNN and CDR2 SYGVQD (reference sequence). The CDR3 has 17 amino acids. Trimming cost V 8 bases and J 0 bases; bases outside gene matches: 13.

CDR3 residues: CASSHRDSQETQYF. The CDR3 nucleotides are TGCGCCAGCAGCCACCGGGACAGCCAAGAGACCCAGTACTTC. V usage is TRBV4-1 and J usage is TRBJ2-5; 7 bases are a match to TRBD1. CDR3 length: 14 residues. V trimming: 3 bases; J trimming: 1 base; junction bases outside the gene matches: 2. Looked up from germline, CDR1 is MGHRA and CDR2 is YSYEKL.

This clonotype was counted only a few times. Here the CDR3 DNA reads TGTGCCAGCAGCTTAGTCTGGCTAGCGGGGGGCCCAGATACGCAGTATTTT. It encodes CASSLVWLAGGPDTQYF. This sequence joins TRBV7-2 and TRBJ2-3; 11 nucleotides agree with TRBD2. CDR1 and CDR2 from the germline V gene are SGHTA and FQGNSA. V was pared by 1 base and J by 4 bases, with 7 bases of the junction left unmatched. This CDR3 is 17 amino acids long.

In its sample, this clonotype was seen a few times. The rearrangement links TRBV4-2 to TRBJ1-2; TRBD1 might be the D (6 bases). There are 17 residues in the CDR3. The V gene lost 1 base and the J gene lost 3 bases, with 18 bases spanning the gap. CDR1 is LGHNA and CDR2 is YNFKEQ in the germline V gene. CDR3 residues: CASSQVAGQGYDYGYTF. In DNA form, the CDR3 reads TGTGCCAGCAGCCAAGTTGCCGGTCAGGGGTATGACTATGGCTACACCTTC.

The chain couples TRBV28 to TRBJ2-1, with 10 bases that match TRBD1. There are 15 residues in the CDR3. V shed 4 bases and J 14 bases; nucleotides not matched to a gene: 14. In germline, CDR1 is MDHEN, CDR2 SYDVKM. The DNA for the CDR3 is TGTGCCAGCAGTTCACCGGGACAGGGGCCGCCCAGGGAGTTCTTC. The encoded protein is CASSSPGQGPPREFF.

There are many counts of this clonotype. This chain links TRBV28 with TRBJ1-5; 9 positions agree with TRBD1. In germline, CDR1 is MDHEN, CDR2 SYDVKM. The CDR3 extends over 14 amino acids. With V trimmed by 6 bases and J by 5 bases, 5 bases remained unmatched. In DNA, the CDR3 is TGTGCCAGCAGCGCGGGACAGGGAGATCAGCCCCAGCATTTT. It is translated as CASSAGQGDQPQHF. Drawing the rest from reference TRBV28 and TRBJ1-5, the complete variable domain is DVKVTQSSRYLVKRTGEKVFLECVQDMDHENMFWYRQDPGLGLRLIYFSYDVKMKEKGDIPEGYSVSREKKERFSLILESASTNQTSMYLCASSAGQGDQPQHFGDGTRLSIL.

This clonotype has at least ten counts. The chain recombines TRBV3-1 with TRBJ1-6; 10 bases line up with TRBD1. The V gene end was trimmed by 5 bases and the J gene end by 9 bases; junction bases not matched to a gene: 4. Per germline, CDR1 LGHDT and CDR2 YNNKEL (reference sequence). This CDR3 has 14 amino acids. The CDR3 loop reads CASSTGQGSSPLHF. Here the CDR3 DNA reads TGTGCCAGCAGCACGGGACAGGGGAGTTCACCCCTCCACTTT.

Many counts were recorded for this clonotype. The genes are TRBV4-2 and TRBJ2-7, with 7 bases that match TRBD2. The CDR3 totals 15 residues. Germline CDR1 and CDR2: LGHNA and YNFKEQ. The trim removed 0 bases at V and 6 bases at J, leaving 8 bases unmatched. The CDR3 protein is CASSQETQGLGEQYF. CDR3 nucleotide sequence: TGTGCCAGCAGCCAAGAAACACAAGGACTAGGCGAGCAGTACTTC.

Notes on this clonotype: This may be a read error, as it is one base from a much larger clone. The chain couples TRBV25-1 to TRBJ1-2; possibly TRBD1 for D (5 bases). CDR1 is MGHDK, CDR2 SYGVNS, per germline. The CDR3 runs 11 residues. Trimming took off 5 bases at V and 6 bases at J, with 7 bases between the two ends. The DNA of the CDR3 is TGTGCCAGCAGTCAGGGCCATGGCTACACCTTC. This encodes CASSQGHGYTF.

Ten or more counts support this clonotype. This chain connects TRBV12-3 or TRBV12-4 to TRBJ2-7; 7 bases are shared with TRBD1. The V gene end was trimmed by 1 base and the J gene end by 5 bases; junction bases not matched to a gene: 8. This CDR3 has 15 amino acids. DNA for the CDR3: TGTGCCAGCAGTTTAGGACAGGGCCCTTGGGACGAGCAGTACTTC. This translates into CASSLGQGPWDEQYF.

The rearrangement uses TRBV7-8 and TRBJ2-6; a possible D gene is TRBD1 (6 bases). Germline CDR1 is SGHVS and CDR2 is FQNEAQ. This CDR3 has 17 amino acids. V was pared by 0 bases and J by 1 base, with 10 bases between. CDR3 sequence (DNA): TGTGCCAGCAGCTTAGCCCCCGGACAGTCTGGGGCCAACGTCCTGACTTTC. Translated, it gives CASSLAPGQSGANVLTF.

In this sample, this clonotype turned up a few times. The V and J genes are TRBV5-5 and TRBJ2-3; D is possibly TRBD2 (6 bases). The CDR3 sequence is 13 residues long. Trimming took 4 bases from V and 7 from J, leaving 13 bases between them. Germline V CDR1 and CDR2: SGHKS, YYEKEE (reference sequence). The CDR3 reads CASSTRDFHTQYF. CDR3 coding DNA: TGTGCCAGCAGCACCAGGGACTTCCATACGCAGTATTTT.

This clonotype showed up just a few times. CDR3 residues: CASSHGIRGPRYGYTF. CDR3 coding DNA: TGTGCCAGCAGTCATGGAATCCGGGGGCCAAGATATGGCTACACCTTC. V usage is TRBV11-2 and J usage is TRBJ1-2, with D maybe TRBD1 (6 bases). CDR3 length: 16 residues. Trimming took 6 bases from V and 5 from J, leaving 22 bases between them. CDR1 SGHAT and CDR2 FQNNGV come from the germline V gene.

V gene TRBV5-6 combines with J gene TRBJ1-2; D is perhaps TRBD1 (6 bases). This CDR3 contains 15 residues. V gave up 4 bases and J gave up 8 bases, with 21 bases separating them. Germline V lookup: CDR1 SGHDT, CDR2 YYEEEE. In DNA, the CDR3 is TGTGCCAGCAGCCTCACAATGATCAGGGGAGAAGGCTACACCTTC. Residues: CASSLTMIRGEGYTF.

The J gene is TRBJ2-3, the V gene TRBV2; 7 bases are shared with TRBD2. CDR3 size: 14 residues. J was trimmed by 7 bases and V by 7 bases; bases with no gene match: 11. Germline values: CDR1 SNHLY, CDR2 FYNNEI. This chain's CDR3 is CASKEPGEGNTQYF. The CDR3 DNA sequence: TGTGCCAGCAAAGAGCCGGGGGAGGGAAATACGCAGTATTTT.

This clonotype was seen many times. V gene TRBV11-2 combines with J gene TRBJ1-6; D is possibly TRBD1 (5 bases). CDR1 SGHAT and CDR2 FQNNGV come from the germline V gene. This CDR3 is built from 12 residues. Trimming cost V 4 bases and J 13 bases, with 11 bases left between them. In DNA form, the CDR3 reads TGTGCCAGCAGCTCTGAGGGGTTCCCCCTCCACTTT. Amino acid sequence: CASSSEGFPLHF. The full variable domain, in which reference TRBV11-2 and TRBJ1-6 provide the parts outside the CDR3, is EAGVAQSPRYKIIEKRQSVAFWCNPISGHATLYWYQQILGQGPKLLIQFQNNGVVDDSQLPKDRFSAERLKGVDSTLKIQPAKLEDSAVYLCASSSEGFPLHFGNGTRLTVT.

The chain combines TRBV20-1 with TRBJ1-1; perhaps TRBD1 as D (6 bases). This CDR3 region has 13 residues. The ends were cut back, 3 bases at V and 5 bases at J, with 13 bases in the middle. CDR1 and CDR2 from the germline V gene are DFQATT and SNEGSKA (reference sequence). CDR3 in amino acids: CSARSGAGTEAFF. CDR3 sequence (DNA): TGCAGTGCTAGGTCGGGGGCAGGGACTGAAGCTTTCTTT.

This chain joins TRBV12-3 or TRBV12-4 and TRBJ1-3, with a possible D match to TRBD1 (5 bases). Trimming removed 7 bases from V and 0 bases from J, with 13 bases in between. This CDR3 is built from 15 residues. The CDR3 DNA is TGTGCCAGCACCCCCGGGACGTACTCTGGAAACACCATATATTTT. Protein sequence: CASTPGTYSGNTIYF.

The rearrangement joins TRBV3-1 to TRBJ2-3, with no clear D. Per the germline V gene, CDR1 is LGHDT and CDR2 is YNNKEL (reference sequence). The V end lost 0 bases, the J end lost 2 bases, and 12 bases lay between the germline ends. The CDR3 is 16 residues long. The CDR3 DNA follows: TGTGCCAGCAGCCAAGATTACGGGTCCGTCACAGATACGCAGTATTTT. Translation: CASSQDYGSVTDTQYF.

There are many counts of this clonotype. This chain links TRBV7-6 with TRBJ2-1, with 9 positions matching TRBD2. This CDR3 contains 16 residues. Per germline, CDR1 SGHVS and CDR2 FNYEAQ. With V trimmed by 0 bases and J by 5 bases, 5 bases remained unmatched. The DNA of the CDR3 is TGTGCCAGCAGCTTAGCCTTTCGCGGGGGGGACAATGAGCAGTTCTTC. Translation gives CASSLAFRGGDNEQFF.

This chain links TRBV7-2 with TRBJ2-2; D ambiguous. Trimming removed 3 bases from V and 0 bases from J, with 8 bases in between. The CDR3 contains 15 residues. Germline V gene lookup returns CDR1 SGHTA and CDR2 FQGNSA. DNA for the CDR3: TGTGCCAGCAGCTTTAGGGTCGCGAACACCGGGGAGCTGTTTTTT. Translated: CASSFRVANTGELFF.

The sample holds many counts of this clonotype. This chain joins TRBV12-3 or TRBV12-4 and TRBJ1-1; D might be TRBD1 (5 bases). V was trimmed by 7 bases and J by 0 bases, leaving 18 bases between them. This CDR3 spans 16 amino acids. In nucleotides, the CDR3 is TGTGCCAGCATTCATTCAACAGGAACCATGAACACTGAAGCTTTCTTT. Protein product: CASIHSTGTMNTEAFF.

This chain joins TRBV5-1 and TRBJ1-5, with D hard to call. Germline assignment: CDR1 SGHRS and CDR2 YFSETQ. Trimming shortened V by 4 bases and J by 6 bases, and 14 bases separated the two germline ends. The CDR3 has 14 residues. In DNA, the CDR3 is TGCGCCAGCAGCCTAGGAGGGCAGCTTCAGCCCCAGCATTTT. Its translation is CASSLGGQLQPQHF.

The CDR3 DNA is TGCAGTGCTAGAGCGATGACAGGGGGCGCTTCAGAGCAGTACTTC. Its translation: CSARAMTGGASEQYF. The chain has TRBV20-1 and TRBJ2-7; the match to TRBD1 covers 10 bases. This CDR3 has 15 amino acids. The V gene's germline CDR1 is DFQATT and CDR2 SNEGSKA (reference sequence). Germline trimming cut 1 base from V and 7 bases from J; bases unmatched to any gene: 10.

This clonotype was seen ten or more times. V usage is TRBV29-1 and J usage is TRBJ2-1; 12 bases agree with TRBD2. The V and J ends lost 7 bases and 5 bases, in that order; junction bases with no gene match: 9. CDR1 is SQVTM, CDR2 ANQGSEA, per germline. This CDR3 region has 15 residues. The chain's CDR3 is CSAPAGLAGNNEQFF. The CDR3 bases are TGCAGCGCCCCGGCGGGACTAGCGGGTAACAATGAGCAGTTCTTC.